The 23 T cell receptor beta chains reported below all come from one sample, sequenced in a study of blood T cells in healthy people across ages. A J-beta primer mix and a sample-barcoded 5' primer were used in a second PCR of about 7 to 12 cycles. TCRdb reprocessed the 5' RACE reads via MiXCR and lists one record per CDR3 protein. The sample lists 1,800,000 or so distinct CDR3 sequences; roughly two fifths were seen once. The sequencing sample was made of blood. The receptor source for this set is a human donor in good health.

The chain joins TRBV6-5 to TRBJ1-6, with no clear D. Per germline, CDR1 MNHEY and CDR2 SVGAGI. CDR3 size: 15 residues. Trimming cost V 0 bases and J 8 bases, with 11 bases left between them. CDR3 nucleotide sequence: TGTGCCAGCAGTTACTCTCTGGAGAGAGATTCACCCCTCCACTTT. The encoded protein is CASSYSLERDSPLHF.

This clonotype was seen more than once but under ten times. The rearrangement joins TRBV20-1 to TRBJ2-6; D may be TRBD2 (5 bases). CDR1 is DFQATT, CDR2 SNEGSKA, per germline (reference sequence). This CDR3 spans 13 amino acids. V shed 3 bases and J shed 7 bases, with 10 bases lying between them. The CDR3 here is CSASSGVANVLTF. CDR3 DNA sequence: TGCAGTGCTAGTTCCGGGGTCGCCAACGTCCTGACTTTC.

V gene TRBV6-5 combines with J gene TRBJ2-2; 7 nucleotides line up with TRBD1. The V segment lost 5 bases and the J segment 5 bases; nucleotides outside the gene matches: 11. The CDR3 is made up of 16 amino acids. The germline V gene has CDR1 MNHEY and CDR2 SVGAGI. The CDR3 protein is CASSPFTGDETGELFF. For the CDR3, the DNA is TGTGCCAGCAGTCCCTTTACAGGGGATGAAACCGGGGAGCTGTTTTTT.

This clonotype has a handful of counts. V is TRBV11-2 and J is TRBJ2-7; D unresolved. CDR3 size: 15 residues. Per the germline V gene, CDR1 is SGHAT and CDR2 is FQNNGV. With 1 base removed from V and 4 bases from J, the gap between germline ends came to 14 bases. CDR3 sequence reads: CASSLGPLGDYEQYF. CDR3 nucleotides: TGTGCCAGCAGCTTAGGCCCCCTTGGGGATTACGAGCAGTACTTC.

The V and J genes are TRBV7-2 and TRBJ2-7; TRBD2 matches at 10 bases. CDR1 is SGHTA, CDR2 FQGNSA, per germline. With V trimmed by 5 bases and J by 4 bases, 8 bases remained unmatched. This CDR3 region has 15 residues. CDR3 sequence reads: CASSLSGGKVYEQYF. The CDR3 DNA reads TGTGCCAGCAGCCTTAGCGGGGGGAAGGTTTACGAGCAGTACTTC.

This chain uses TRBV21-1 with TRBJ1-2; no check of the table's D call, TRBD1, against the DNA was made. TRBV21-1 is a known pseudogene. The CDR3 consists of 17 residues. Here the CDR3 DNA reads TGTGCCAGCAGCAATCCGAGTCGGGGGCTGAGGACCTATGGCTACACCTTC. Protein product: CASSNPSRGLRTYGYTF.

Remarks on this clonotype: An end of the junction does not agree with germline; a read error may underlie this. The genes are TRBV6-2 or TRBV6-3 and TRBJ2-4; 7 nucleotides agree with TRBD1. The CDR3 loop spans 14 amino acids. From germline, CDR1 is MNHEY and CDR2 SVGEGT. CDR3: CAGSYSGTVYIQYF. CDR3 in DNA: TGTGCCGGCAGTTACTCCGGGACAGTATACATTCAGTACTTC.

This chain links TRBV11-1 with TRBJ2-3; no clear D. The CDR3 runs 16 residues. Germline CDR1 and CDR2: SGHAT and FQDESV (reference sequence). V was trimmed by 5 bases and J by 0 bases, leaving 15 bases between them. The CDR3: CASSPQDIPSTDTQYF. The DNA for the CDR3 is TGTGCCAGCAGCCCGCAGGATATACCTAGCACAGATACGCAGTATTTT.

CDR3 sequence: CSASATGTGSYEQYF. CDR3 sequence (DNA): TGCAGTGCTAGCGCTACCGGGACAGGGTCCTACGAGCAGTACTTC. The chain links TRBV20-1 to TRBJ2-7; 9 nucleotides align to TRBD1. The germline gives CDR1 DFQATT, CDR2 SNEGSKA (reference sequence). The CDR3 has 15 residues. V lost 3 bases to trimming and J lost 1 base; unmatched junction nucleotides: 7.

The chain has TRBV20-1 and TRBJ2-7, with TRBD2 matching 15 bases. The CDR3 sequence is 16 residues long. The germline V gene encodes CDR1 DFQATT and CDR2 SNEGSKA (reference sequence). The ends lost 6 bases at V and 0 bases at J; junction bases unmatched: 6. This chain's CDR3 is CSAPGTSGRSSYEQYF. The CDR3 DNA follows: TGCAGTGCGCCCGGGACTAGCGGGAGGAGCTCCTACGAGCAGTACTTC.

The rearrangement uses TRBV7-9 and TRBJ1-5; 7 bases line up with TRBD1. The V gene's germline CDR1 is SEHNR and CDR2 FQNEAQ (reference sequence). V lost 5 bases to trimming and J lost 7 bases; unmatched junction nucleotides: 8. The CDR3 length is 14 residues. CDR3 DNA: TGTGCCAGCAGCCTGGGACAGCGAGACCAGCCCCAGCATTTT. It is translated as CASSLGQRDQPQHF.

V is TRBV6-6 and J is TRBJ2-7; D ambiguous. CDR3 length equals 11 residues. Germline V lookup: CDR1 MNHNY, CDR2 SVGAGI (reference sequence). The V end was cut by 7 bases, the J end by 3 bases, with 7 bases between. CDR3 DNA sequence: TGTGCCAGCATCGGTAACTACGAGCAGTACTTC. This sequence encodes CASIGNYEQYF.

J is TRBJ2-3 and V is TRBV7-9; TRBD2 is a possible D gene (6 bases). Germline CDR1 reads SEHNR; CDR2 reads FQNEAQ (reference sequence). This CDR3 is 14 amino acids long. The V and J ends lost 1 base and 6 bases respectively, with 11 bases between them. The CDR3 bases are TGTGCCAGCAGCTTAGAGGAGGGTCGGGATACGCAGTATTTT. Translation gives CASSLEEGRDTQYF.

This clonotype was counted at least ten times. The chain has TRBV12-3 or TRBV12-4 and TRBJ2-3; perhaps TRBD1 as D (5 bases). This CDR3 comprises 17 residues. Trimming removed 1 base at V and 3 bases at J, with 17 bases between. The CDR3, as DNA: TGTGCCAGCAGTTTAGAGGGGCCCGACAACCCAACAGATACGCAGTATTTT. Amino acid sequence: CASSLEGPDNPTDTQYF.

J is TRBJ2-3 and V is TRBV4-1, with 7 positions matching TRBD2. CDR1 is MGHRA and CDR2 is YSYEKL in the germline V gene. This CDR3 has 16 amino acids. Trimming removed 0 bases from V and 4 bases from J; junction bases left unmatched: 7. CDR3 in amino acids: CASSQDYPGGSDTQYF. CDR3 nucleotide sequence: TGCGCCAGCAGCCAAGATTATCCGGGGGGTTCAGATACGCAGTATTTT.

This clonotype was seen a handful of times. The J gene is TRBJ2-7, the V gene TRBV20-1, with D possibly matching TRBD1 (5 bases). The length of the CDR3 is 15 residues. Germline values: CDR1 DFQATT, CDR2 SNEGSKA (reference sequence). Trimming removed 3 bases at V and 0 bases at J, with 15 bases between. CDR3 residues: CSARLIRGLSYEQYF. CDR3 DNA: TGCAGTGCTAGGTTGATAAGGGGTCTCTCCTACGAGCAGTACTTC.

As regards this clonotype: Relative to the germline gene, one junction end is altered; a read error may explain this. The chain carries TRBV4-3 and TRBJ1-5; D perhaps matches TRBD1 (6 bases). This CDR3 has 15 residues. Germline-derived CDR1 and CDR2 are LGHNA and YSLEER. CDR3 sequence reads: CASSQRQDSNQPQHF. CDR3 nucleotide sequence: TGCGCCAGCAGCCAGAGACAGGATAGCAATCAGCCCCAACATTTT.

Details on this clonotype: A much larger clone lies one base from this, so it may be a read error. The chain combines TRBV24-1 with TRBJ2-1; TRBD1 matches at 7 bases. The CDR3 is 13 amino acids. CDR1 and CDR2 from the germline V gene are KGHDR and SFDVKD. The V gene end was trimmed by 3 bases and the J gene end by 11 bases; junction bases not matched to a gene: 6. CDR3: CATSDPPGGKQFF. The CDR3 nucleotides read TGTGCCACCAGTGATCCTCCAGGGGGTAAGCAGTTCTTC.

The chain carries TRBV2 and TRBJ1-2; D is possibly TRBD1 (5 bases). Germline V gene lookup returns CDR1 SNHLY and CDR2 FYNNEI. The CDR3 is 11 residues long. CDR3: CTRREGIGYTF. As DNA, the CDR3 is TGTACTCGCCGGGAGGGGATTGGCTACACCTTC.

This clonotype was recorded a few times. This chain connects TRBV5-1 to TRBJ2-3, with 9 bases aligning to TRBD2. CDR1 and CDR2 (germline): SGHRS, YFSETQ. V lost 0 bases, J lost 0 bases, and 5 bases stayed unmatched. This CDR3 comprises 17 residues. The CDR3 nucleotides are TGCGCCAGCAGCTTGGTCCTAGCGGGGACTAGCACAGATACGCAGTATTTT. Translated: CASSLVLAGTSTDTQYF.

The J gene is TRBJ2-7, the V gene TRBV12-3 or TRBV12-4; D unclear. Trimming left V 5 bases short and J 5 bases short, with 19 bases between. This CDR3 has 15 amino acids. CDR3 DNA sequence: TGTGCCAGCAGTCACCGGACGGCAGTCAGGAACGAGCAGTACTTC. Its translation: CASSHRTAVRNEQYF.

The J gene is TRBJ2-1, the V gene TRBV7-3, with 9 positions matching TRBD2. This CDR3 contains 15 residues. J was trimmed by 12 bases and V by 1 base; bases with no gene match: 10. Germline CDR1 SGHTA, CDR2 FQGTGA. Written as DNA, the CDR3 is TGTGCCAGCAGCTTAAACGGCGGGGGGGATTTCGGGCAGTTCTTC. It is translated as CASSLNGGGDFGQFF. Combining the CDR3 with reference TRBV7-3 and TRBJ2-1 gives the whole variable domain GAGVSQTPSNKVTEKGKYVELRCDPISGHTALYWYRQSLGQGPEFLIYFQGTGAADDSGLPNDRFFAVRPEGSVSTLKIQRTERGDSAVYLCASSLNGGGDFGQFFGPGTRLTVL.

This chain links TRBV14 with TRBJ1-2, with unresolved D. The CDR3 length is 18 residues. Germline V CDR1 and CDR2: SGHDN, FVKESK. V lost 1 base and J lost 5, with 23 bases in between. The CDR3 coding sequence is TGTGCCAGCAGCCAAGGCCGGGGTTTAGGCCCAGACCTTTATGGCTACACCTTC. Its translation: CASSQGRGLGPDLYGYTF.